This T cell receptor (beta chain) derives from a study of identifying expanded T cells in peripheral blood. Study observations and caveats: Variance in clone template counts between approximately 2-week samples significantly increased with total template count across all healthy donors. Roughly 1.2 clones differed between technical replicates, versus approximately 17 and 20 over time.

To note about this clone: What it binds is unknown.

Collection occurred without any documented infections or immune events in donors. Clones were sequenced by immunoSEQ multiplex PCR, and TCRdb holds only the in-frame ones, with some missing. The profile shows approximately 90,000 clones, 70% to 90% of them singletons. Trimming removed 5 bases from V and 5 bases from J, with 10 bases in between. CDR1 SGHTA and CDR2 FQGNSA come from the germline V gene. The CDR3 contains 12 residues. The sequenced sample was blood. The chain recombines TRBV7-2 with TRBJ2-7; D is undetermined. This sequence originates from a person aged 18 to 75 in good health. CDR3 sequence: CASSPQENEQYF. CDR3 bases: TGTGCCAGCAGCCCACAAGAAAACGAGCAGTACTTC.